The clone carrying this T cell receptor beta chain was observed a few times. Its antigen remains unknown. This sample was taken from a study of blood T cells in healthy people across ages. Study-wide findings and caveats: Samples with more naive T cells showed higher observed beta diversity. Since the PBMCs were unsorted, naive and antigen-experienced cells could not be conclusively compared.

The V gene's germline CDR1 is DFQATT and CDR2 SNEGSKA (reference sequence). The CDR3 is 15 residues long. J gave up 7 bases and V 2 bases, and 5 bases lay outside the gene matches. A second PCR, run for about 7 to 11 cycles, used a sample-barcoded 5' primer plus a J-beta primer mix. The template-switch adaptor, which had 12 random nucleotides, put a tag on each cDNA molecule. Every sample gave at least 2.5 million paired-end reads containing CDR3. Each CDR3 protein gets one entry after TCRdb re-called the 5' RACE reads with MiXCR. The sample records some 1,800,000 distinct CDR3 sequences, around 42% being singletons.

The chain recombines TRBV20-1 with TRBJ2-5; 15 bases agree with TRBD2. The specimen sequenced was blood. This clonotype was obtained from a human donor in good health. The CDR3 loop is CSARPPGLAGGTQYF. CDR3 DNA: TGCAGTGCTAGACCACCGGGACTAGCGGGGGGGACCCAGTACTTC.